The 26 T cell receptor beta chains listed next were all sequenced from one sample in a study of control samples from healthy donors and cancer patients. Here immunoSEQ multiplex PCR was the method, and the copy in TCRdb shows in-frame clones only, minus some. Among about 120,000 clones, approximately 94% were seen once, and the ten largest hold 3.6%. The sequenced sample consisted of blood. These receptors were collected from a man in his thirties or forties in good health.

This clone is a singleton in its sample. V is TRBV7-9 and J is TRBJ2-1; 10 bases map to TRBD1. V lost 5 bases and J lost 8; bases outside the gene matches: 9. The CDR3 length is 15 residues. The germline CDR1 and CDR2 sequences are SEHNR and FQNEAQ (reference sequence). The CDR3 protein is CASSSRDRGIHEQFF. The DNA for the CDR3 is TGTGCCAGCAGCAGCCGGGACAGGGGCATCCATGAGCAGTTCTTC.

The V and J genes are TRBV7-2 and TRBJ2-3; D remains unclear. V was shortened by 8 bases and J by 3 bases, with 18 bases between the two germline ends. The CDR3 length is 15 residues. The germline gives CDR1 SGHTA, CDR2 FQGNSA. As DNA, the CDR3 is TGTGCCAGCGGCTACCAGTATCGGTTTACAGATACGCAGTATTTT. This translates into CASGYQYRFTDTQYF.

This sequence joins TRBV5-5 and TRBJ1-2; tentative D call: TRBD1 (6 bases). The CDR3 spans 14 residues. From germline, CDR1 is SGHKS and CDR2 YYEKEE (reference sequence). V lost 4 bases and J lost 4, with 14 bases in between. CDR3 amino acids: CASSIDRWGYGYTF. In nucleotides, the CDR3 is TGTGCCAGCAGCATAGACAGGTGGGGCTATGGCTACACCTTC.

This chain uses TRBV7-3 with TRBJ2-3; D is unresolved. CDR1 SGHTA and CDR2 FQGTGA come from the germline V gene. The CDR3 covers 14 residues. Trimming shortened V by 2 bases and J by 4 bases, and 10 bases separated the two germline ends. The CDR3 nucleotides read TGTGCCAGCAGCTTAGACAATAGCCCAGATACGCAGTATTTT. This sequence encodes CASSLDNSPDTQYF.

CDR3 amino acids: CSASPEVGSGQYF. The CDR3 coding sequence is TGCAGTGCTAGTCCCGAGGTAGGGTCCGGGCAGTACTTC. The rearrangement uses TRBV20-1 and TRBJ2-7; D uncertain. Germline CDR1 and CDR2: DFQATT and SNEGSKA (reference sequence). The ends were cut back, 3 bases at V and 9 bases at J, with 18 bases in the middle. The CDR3 has 13 amino acids.

The V call is TRBV12-3 or TRBV12-4, the J call TRBJ2-3, with a possible D match to TRBD1 (6 bases). Trimming removed 6 bases at V and 2 bases at J, with 9 bases between. The CDR3 runs 13 residues. The CDR3 sequence is CASRDSDTDTQYF. For the CDR3, the DNA is TGTGCCAGCAGGGACAGCGACACAGATACGCAGTATTTT.

The chain combines TRBV20-1 with TRBJ2-2, with unresolved D. Germline loops: CDR1 DFQATT, CDR2 SNEGSKA (reference sequence). Trimming removed 2 bases from V and 7 bases from J, with 2 bases in between. This CDR3 is 10 amino acids long. CDR3: CSARNGELFF. CDR3 in DNA: TGCAGTGCTAGAAACGGGGAGCTGTTTTTT.

The chain is built from TRBV28 and TRBJ1-1; TRBD1 agrees at 11 bases. The CDR3 has 17 amino acids. Trimming cost V 1 base and J 2 bases; bases outside gene matches: 6. CDR1 and CDR2 from the germline V gene are MDHEN and SYDVKM. DNA of the CDR3: TGTGCCAGCAGTTTATCCCCCGGACAGGGGGCCAACACTGAAGCTTTCTTT. It translates to CASSLSPGQGANTEAFF.

This sequence joins TRBV6-6 and TRBJ1-5; 8 positions agree with TRBD1. This CDR3 region has 15 residues. CDR1 and CDR2 (germline): MNHNY, SVGAGI (reference sequence). The J segment lost 10 bases and the V segment lost 5 bases, leaving 13 bases of the junction unmatched. As DNA, the CDR3 is TGTGCCAGCAGTCATAACTGGGACAGGTCGGGACCCCAGCATTTT. Amino acids: CASSHNWDRSGPQHF.

This chain connects TRBV12-3 or TRBV12-4 to TRBJ2-7, with unresolved D. The V end lost 3 bases, the J end lost 4 bases, and 10 bases lay between the germline ends. The CDR3 runs 13 residues. The CDR3 reads CASSFGDEYEQYF. CDR3 bases: TGTGCCAGCAGTTTCGGAGATGAATACGAGCAGTACTTC.

Concerning this clone: Distinct nucleotide sequences in the sample also encode this CDR3. The genes are TRBV29-1 and TRBJ1-2, with D possibly TRBD1 on 5 matching bases. The germline gives CDR1 SQVTM, CDR2 ANQGSEA. The CDR3 runs to 11 residues. Trimming cost V 5 bases and J 1 base, with 5 bases left between them. The CDR3 sequence is CSVRGNYGYTF. The CDR3 bases are TGCAGCGTTAGGGGTAACTATGGCTACACCTTC. The complete variable domain, with remaining parts taken from reference TRBV29-1 and TRBJ1-2, reads SAVISQKPSRDICQRGTSLTIQCQVDSQVTMMFWYRQQPGQSLTLIATANQGSEATYESGFVIDKFPISRPNLTFSTLTVSNMSPEDSSIYLCSVRGNYGYTFGSGTRLTVV.

The chain uses TRBV5-5 and TRBJ2-7; D is ambiguous. Trimming stripped 2 bases from V and 5 bases from J, with 20 bases between. Germline V CDR1 and CDR2: SGHKS, YYEKEE (reference sequence). This CDR3 comprises 16 residues. The CDR3 region is CASSFTPGIPRDEQYF. CDR3 bases: TGTGCCAGCAGCTTCACGCCAGGAATACCCCGGGACGAGCAGTACTTC.

The chain joins TRBV27 to TRBJ1-5; D unclear. V lost 2 bases, J lost 3 bases, and 8 bases lay in between. Per germline, CDR1 MNHEY and CDR2 SMNVEV (reference sequence). The CDR3 runs to 14 residues. CDR3 in DNA: TGTGCCAGCAGTTTAGCTGGGTCCAATCAGCCCCAGCATTTT. This codes for CASSLAGSNQPQHF.

Written as DNA, the CDR3 is TGTGCCAGCAGTGCAGGGCTTAGGACACCCCTCCACTTT. It is translated as CASSAGLRTPLHF. This rearrangement joins TRBV12-3 or TRBV12-4 to TRBJ1-6, with D possibly TRBD1 on 5 matching bases. The CDR3 length is 13 residues. V lost 5 bases and J lost 11, with 13 bases in between.

The chain is built from TRBV27 and TRBJ2-1; D is undetermined. CDR3 length equals 13 residues. V was pared by 5 bases and J by 6 bases, with 11 bases between. Germline V CDR1 and CDR2: MNHEY, SMNVEV (reference sequence). The CDR3 DNA follows: TGTGCCAGCAGTACGCCTTACAGCAATGAGCAGTTCTTC. Its protein is CASSTPYSNEQFF.

This chain links TRBV7-3 with TRBJ2-5; 8 positions agree with TRBD1. The J segment lost 4 bases and the V segment lost 5 bases, leaving 3 bases of the junction unmatched. Germline assignment: CDR1 SGHTA and CDR2 FQGTGA. The CDR3 totals 13 residues. This CDR3 is CASSVDRGETQYF. CDR3 in DNA: TGTGCCAGCAGCGTCGACAGGGGAGAGACCCAGTACTTC. The full variable domain, its missing parts supplied by reference TRBV7-3 and TRBJ2-5, is GAGVSQTPSNKVTEKGKYVELRCDPISGHTALYWYRQSLGQGPEFLIYFQGTGAADDSGLPNDRFFAVRPEGSVSTLKIQRTERGDSAVYLCASSVDRGETQYFGPGTRLLVL.

V and J are TRBV12-3 or TRBV12-4 and TRBJ1-1; D remains ambiguous. The CDR3 covers 12 residues. With 3 bases removed from V and 3 bases from J, the gap between germline ends came to 5 bases. The chain's CDR3 is CASSFSDTEAFF. Written as DNA, the CDR3 is TGTGCCAGCAGTTTTTCAGACACTGAAGCTTTCTTT.

This chain joins TRBV2 and TRBJ2-7; D possibly corresponds to TRBD1 (6 bases). The CDR3 is 13 amino acids. Germline loops: CDR1 SNHLY, CDR2 FYNNEI. V was shortened by 6 bases and J by 0 bases, with 9 bases between the two germline ends. In DNA, the CDR3 is TGTGCCAGCAGATTGGACAGCTCCTACGAGCAGTACTTC. This translates into CASRLDSSYEQYF. The full variable domain, rest sourced from reference TRBV2 and TRBJ2-7, is EPEVTQTPSHQVTQMGQEVILRCVPISNHLYFYWYRQILGQKVEFLVSFYNNEISEKSEIFDDQFSVERPDGSNFTLKIRSTKLEDSAMYFCASRLDSSYEQYFGPGTRLTVT.

The CDR3 spells CASSLAEGRVEKLFF. CDR3 in DNA: TGTGCCAGCAGCTTGGCCGAGGGTAGGGTAGAAAAACTGTTTTTT. The rearrangement joins TRBV5-6 to TRBJ1-4; D unclear. V was clipped by 0 bases and J by 8 bases, with 14 bases between them. CDR1 and CDR2 (germline): SGHDT, YYEEEE. The length of the CDR3 is 15 residues. Full variable domain (outside the CDR3, taken from reference TRBV5-6 and TRBJ1-4): DAGVTQSPTHLIKTRGQQVTLRCSPKSGHDTVSWYQQALGQGPQFIFQYYEEEERQRGNFPDRFSGHQFPNYSSELNVNALLLGDSALYLCASSLAEGRVEKLFFGSGTQLSVL.

The V and J genes are TRBV6-2 or TRBV6-3 and TRBJ1-1; the match to TRBD1 covers 7 bases. The germline V gene has CDR1 MNHEY and CDR2 SVGEGT. V lost 5 bases to trimming and J lost 0 bases; unmatched junction nucleotides: 9. The CDR3 contains 16 residues. The CDR3 region has the DNA TGTGCCAGCAGTCGACAGGGCCGTCTTTTGAACACTGAAGCTTTCTTT. Amino acids: CASSRQGRLLNTEAFF.

This chain links TRBV5-1 with TRBJ1-6; D remains ambiguous. This CDR3 region has 14 residues. V was trimmed by 5 bases and J by 9 bases, leaving 15 bases between them. Per the germline V gene, CDR1 is SGHRS and CDR2 is YFSETQ. Here the CDR3 DNA reads TGCGCCAGCAGTCTAGGTCTGGCCGGTTCACCCCTCCACTTT. Encoded protein: CASSLGLAGSPLHF.

The chain recombines TRBV7-2 with TRBJ2-1; D ambiguous. This CDR3 contains 16 residues. The germline V gene encodes CDR1 SGHTA and CDR2 FQGNSA. V lost 7 bases to trimming and J lost 2 bases, with 18 bases between them. CDR3 bases: TGTGCCAGCACCCAGGCTATAAGGAACACCTACAATGAGCAGTTCTTC. This encodes CASTQAIRNTYNEQFF.

The chain is built from TRBV5-6 and TRBJ1-3, with TRBD1 as a possible D gene (5 bases). Germline V gene data show CDR1 as SGHDT and CDR2 as YYEEEE. The CDR3 length is 16 residues. V gave up 4 bases and J gave up 0 bases, with 14 bases separating them. CDR3 region: CASSPAGLGSGNTIYF. The DNA for the CDR3 is TGTGCCAGCAGCCCCGCAGGGTTGGGCTCTGGAAACACCATATATTTT.

This clone has only a few counts. Relative to the germline gene, one junction end is altered; a read error may explain this. The gene calls are TRBV7-7 and TRBJ2-5; 8 bases fit TRBD2. The CDR3 sequence is 16 residues long. The germline CDR1 and CDR2 sequences are SSHAT and FNYEAQ (reference sequence). CDR3 sequence reads: CASSSRLAGIGETQYF. The CDR3 DNA is TGTGCTAGCAGCTCTAGGTTAGCGGGGATCGGAGAGACCCAGTACTTC.

The gene calls are TRBV7-9 and TRBJ1-2, with D maybe TRBD1 (6 bases). V lost 9 bases, J lost 4 bases, and 15 bases lay in between. Germline V lookup: CDR1 SEHNR, CDR2 FQNEAQ (reference sequence). This CDR3 is built from 13 residues. The CDR3 protein is CASNPRGVYGYTF. CDR3 in DNA: TGTGCCAGTAACCCTAGGGGGGTCTATGGCTACACCTTC.

The chain links TRBV15 to TRBJ2-7, with 8 nucleotides matching TRBD1. Trimming cost V 6 bases and J 1 base; bases outside gene matches: 8. Germline loops: CDR1 LNHNV, CDR2 YYDKDF (reference sequence). The CDR3 loop spans 15 amino acids. DNA of the CDR3: TGTGCCACCAGGATGGGGGGACAGGAGTCCTACGAGCAGTACTTC. Encoded protein: CATRMGGQESYEQYF.